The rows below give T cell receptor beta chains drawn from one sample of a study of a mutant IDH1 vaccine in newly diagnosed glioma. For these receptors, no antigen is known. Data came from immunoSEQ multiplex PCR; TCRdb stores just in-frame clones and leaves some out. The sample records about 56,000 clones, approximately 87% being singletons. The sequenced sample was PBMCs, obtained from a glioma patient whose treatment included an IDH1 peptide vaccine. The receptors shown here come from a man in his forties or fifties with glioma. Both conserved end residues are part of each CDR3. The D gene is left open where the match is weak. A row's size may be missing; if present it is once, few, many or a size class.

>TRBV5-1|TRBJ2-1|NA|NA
TGCGCCAGTCACCAGCGCCTCGACTCCTACAATGAGCAGTTCTTC
CASHQRLDSYNEQFF
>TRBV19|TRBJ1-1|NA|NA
TGTGCCAGTAGTATAGGGACTGAAGCTTTCTTT
CASSIGTEAFF
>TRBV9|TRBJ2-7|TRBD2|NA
TGTGCCAGCTCGGGCGGGAGGGTCGGAGAGCAGTACTTC
CASSGGRVGEQYF
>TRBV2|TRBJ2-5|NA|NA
TGTGCCAGCAGTGAAGAGACCCAGTACTTC
CASSEETQYF
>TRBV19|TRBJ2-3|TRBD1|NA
TGTGCCAGTATCTCGGGACAGGGGACCGCAGATACGCAGTATTTT
CASISGQGTADTQYF
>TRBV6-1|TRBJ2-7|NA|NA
TGTGCCAGCACTTTACACTACGAGCAGTACTTC
CASTLHYEQYF
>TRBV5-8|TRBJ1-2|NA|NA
TGTGCCAGCAGCTTGGTAGGCAGGGTCAGAGGCTACACCTTC
CASSLVGRVRGYTF
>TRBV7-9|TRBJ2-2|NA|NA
TGTGCCAGCAGCCAAATACAGAACACCGGGGAGCTGTTTTTT
CASSQIQNTGELFF
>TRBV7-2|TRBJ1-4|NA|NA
TGTGCCAGCAGCCCCCACCGGTCAGGGGCTAATGAAAAACTGTTTTTT
CASSPHRSGANEKLFF
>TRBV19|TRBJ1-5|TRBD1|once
TGTGCCAGTAGTACCAGGGGGCATCGGCAGCCCCAGCATTTT
CASSTRGHRQPQHF
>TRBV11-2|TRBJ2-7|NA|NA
TGTGCCAGCAGCTTAGGGACGGCGGGACCATTAGGGCAGTACTTC
CASSLGTAGPLGQYF
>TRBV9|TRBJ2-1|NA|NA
TGTGCCAGCAGCGGGGGGTCTCCCACGGGGGAGCAGTTCTTC
CASSGGSPTGEQFF
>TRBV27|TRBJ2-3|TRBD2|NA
TGTGCCAGCAGTTTTCCTCTGACTAGCGGGGGAACCACAGATACGCAGTATTTT
CASSFPLTSGGTTDTQYF
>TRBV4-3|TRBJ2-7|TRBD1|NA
TGCGCCAGCAGCCAAGAATTTTGGGGACAGGGGAACTACGAGCAGTACTTC
CASSQEFWGQGNYEQYF
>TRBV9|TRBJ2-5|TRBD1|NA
TGTGCCAGCAGCTCCCGGGACAGGGTGATTGAGACCCAGTACTTC
CASSSRDRVIETQYF
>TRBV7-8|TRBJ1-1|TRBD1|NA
TGTGCCAGCACCCACGACAGGGCCACTGAAGCTTTCTTT
CASTHDRATEAFF
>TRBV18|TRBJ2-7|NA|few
TGTGCCAGCTCCCCCGGGGAGGCCTACGAGCAGTACTTC
CASSPGEAYEQYF
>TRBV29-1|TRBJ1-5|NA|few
TGCAGCGTTGAAGAGGGGGGCAATCAGCCCCAGCATTTT
CSVEEGGNQPQHF
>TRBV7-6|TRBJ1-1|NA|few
TGTGCCAGCAGCTTAGTCGGGGTCGACACTGAAGCTTTCTTT
CASSLVGVDTEAFF
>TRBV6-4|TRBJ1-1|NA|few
TGTGCCAGCAGTGACCCAAGGTTGGGGGCTTTCTTT
CASSDPRLGAFF
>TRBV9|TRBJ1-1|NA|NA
TGTGCCAGCAGCGCCGCTGGGGGGGGGACTGAAGCTTTCTTT
CASSAAGGGTEAFF
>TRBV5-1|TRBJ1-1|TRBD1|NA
TGCGCCAGCAAGGGGGCGGCGATAGCTTTCTTT
CASKGAAIAFF
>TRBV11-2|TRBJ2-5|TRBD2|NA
TGTGCCAGCAGCTCGACTAGCGCAAAAGGGACCCAGTACTTC
CASSSTSAKGTQYF
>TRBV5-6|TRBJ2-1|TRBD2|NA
TGTGCCAGCAGTTTACTTTCCGGGACTAGCGGCTACAATGAGCAGTTCTTC
CASSLLSGTSGYNEQFF
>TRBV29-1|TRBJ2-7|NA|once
TGCAGCGTTCGTTTGGCGGGAACCTACGAGCAGTACTTC
CSVRLAGTYEQYF
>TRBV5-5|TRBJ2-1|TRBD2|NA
TGTGCCAGCAGCTTGGCTGCCGGGAGGGCCAACAATGAGCAGTTCTTC
CASSLAAGRANNEQFF
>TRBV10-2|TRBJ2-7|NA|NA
TGCGCCAGCACTCTGACAGGTCCCTACGAGCAGTACTTC
CASTLTGPYEQYF
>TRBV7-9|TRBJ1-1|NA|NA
TGTGCCAGCAGCCCACGCGGAGGGGTTGGAGCTTTCTTT
CASSPRGGVGAFF
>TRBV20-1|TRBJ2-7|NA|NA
TGCAGTGCTAATAACGCCTACGAGCAGTACTTC
CSANNAYEQYF
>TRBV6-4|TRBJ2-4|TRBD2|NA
TGTGCCACCCAAAGCGGGAGGGTTCCCCTAGCCAAAAACATTCAGTACTTC
CATQSGRVPLAKNIQYF
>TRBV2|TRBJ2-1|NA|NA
TGTGCCAGCAGTCCGACAGTCTACAATGAGCAGTTCTTC
CASSPTVYNEQFF
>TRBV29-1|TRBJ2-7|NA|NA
TGCAGCGTTGTAATGGCAGGTTACTACGAGCAGTACTTC
CSVVMAGYYEQYF